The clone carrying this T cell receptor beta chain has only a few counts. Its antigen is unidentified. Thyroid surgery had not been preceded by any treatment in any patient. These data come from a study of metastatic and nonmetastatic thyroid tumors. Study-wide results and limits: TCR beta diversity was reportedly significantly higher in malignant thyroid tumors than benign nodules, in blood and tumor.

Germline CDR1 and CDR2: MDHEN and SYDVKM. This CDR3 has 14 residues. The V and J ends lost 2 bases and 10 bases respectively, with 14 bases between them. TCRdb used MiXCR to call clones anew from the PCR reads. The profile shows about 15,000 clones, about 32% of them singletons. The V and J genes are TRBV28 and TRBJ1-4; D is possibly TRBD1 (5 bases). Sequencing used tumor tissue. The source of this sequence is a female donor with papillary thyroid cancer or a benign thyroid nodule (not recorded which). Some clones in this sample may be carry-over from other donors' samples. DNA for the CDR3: TGTGCCAGCAGTTTACCCAGGGTTGAGGGAAAACTGTTTTTT. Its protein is CASSLPRVEGKLFF.